This T cell receptor (beta chain) comes out of a study of shared clonotypes between healthy human individuals. The wider study: In total, the donors were two women and a few men aged 18 to 49.

Researchers partitioned CD4+ cells into CD45RA+ naive and CD45RA-negative memory subsets. Deep-level settings were used for running the assay. For every subset, genomic DNA was evenly distributed across several immunoSEQ plates. Repertoires were generated with immunoSEQ multiplex PCR, while TCRdb's copy carries only in-frame clones and drops some. Here the sample spans roughly 1,000,000 clones, 75% to 85% being singletons. Unmatched junction bases numbered 4, after V lost 1 base and J lost 4 bases. This CDR3 contains 17 residues. CDR1 LGHNA and CDR2 YSLEER come from the germline V gene. V gene TRBV4-3 combines with J gene TRBJ2-2; the match to TRBD2 covers 12 bases. The sequencing input was memory CD4+ T cells from PBMCs. The subset here: CD45RA-negative fraction. The sequence derives from a young man in good health. Some clones in this sample may be carry-over from other donors' samples. The CDR3: CASSQAPSGRATGELFF. The CDR3 region has the DNA TGCGCCAGCAGCCAAGCCCCTAGCGGGAGGGCCACCGGGGAGCTGTTTTTT.